The next 15 T cell receptor beta chains were all read from a single sample in a study of CD4 and CD8 cells across lung adenocarcinoma regions. One entry per CDR3 protein results from TCRdb running MiXCR on the PCR reads. The sample has 10,000 to 15,000 distinct CDR3 sequences, about 45% seen once. Material: CD8+ T cells from the margin of a lung tumor. The origin of the receptors is a male donor with lung adenocarcinoma. The CD4 and CD8 labels of this study may be unreliable.

V is TRBV6-1 and J is TRBJ2-1; a weak D match, TRBD2 (5 bases). This CDR3 has 15 residues. Per the germline V gene, CDR1 is MNHNS and CDR2 is SASEGT. V was cut by 9 bases and J by 12 bases, with 27 bases left in between. CDR3 bases: TGTGCCAGGAAGCAGGAGGCTGGGATCGCCAATACGCAGTTCTTC. This sequence encodes CARKQEAGIANTQFF.

Of note for this clonotype: One junction end disagrees with the germline gene, perhaps due to a read error. The rearrangement uses TRBV6-2 or TRBV6-3 and TRBJ2-1; a possible D gene is TRBD2 (5 bases). This CDR3 region has 15 residues. From germline, CDR1 is MNHEY and CDR2 SVGEGT. The CDR3 DNA is TGTGCCAACAGTAAAGAGGATAGCGAGTTCTACGAGCAGTTCTTC. Its protein product is CANSKEDSEFYEQFF.

The chain links TRBV10-3 to TRBJ2-1; D possibly matches TRBD1 or TRBD2 (6 bases each). The J call may be wrong; the DNA end is better matched by TRBJ2-7. The CDR3 is made up of 13 amino acids. CDR1 is ENHRY, CDR2 SYGVKD, per germline. CDR3: CAIKGGSYNEQYF. The CDR3 DNA reads TGTGCCATCAAGGGGGGCTCCTACAATGAGCAGTACTTC.

This clonotype has just one count. The chain recombines TRBV11-1 with TRBJ2-3; TRBD1 agrees at 9 bases. With 4 bases clipped from V and 4 bases from J, the junction kept 9 bases outside the gene matches. Germline CDR1 reads SGHAT; CDR2 reads FQDESV (reference sequence). The CDR3 loop spans 16 amino acids. The CDR3: CASSSPQGANADTQYF. The CDR3 DNA is TGTGCCAGCAGCTCCCCACAGGGGGCCAACGCAGATACGCAGTATTTT.

This chain uses TRBV5-1 with TRBJ2-3; a possible D gene is TRBD2 (6 bases). Per the germline V gene, CDR1 is SGHRS and CDR2 is YFSETQ. This CDR3 contains 17 residues. With 0 bases removed from V and 1 base from J, the gap between germline ends came to 15 bases. CDR3 nucleotides: TGCGCCAGCAGCTTGGCCCGTACGGGAGTGGGCACAGATACGCAGTATTTT. Translation gives CASSLARTGVGTDTQYF.

The J gene is TRBJ2-5, the V gene TRBV27; D assignment may be TRBD1 or TRBD2 (6 bases each). CDR3 size: 15 residues. The germline gives CDR1 MNHEY, CDR2 SMNVEV (reference sequence). The V end was cut by 10 bases, the J end by 0 bases, with 18 bases between. DNA of the CDR3: TGTGCCACGAGGCTCGGGGGCCGCGACCAAGAGACCCAGTACTTC. This codes for CATRLGGRDQETQYF.

This clonotype has ten or more counts. The chain couples TRBV6-1 to TRBJ2-1; perhaps TRBD2 as D (5 bases). The DNA end is a closer match to TRBJ2-7, so the J assignment may be wrong. CDR3 length: 14 residues. The germline CDR1 and CDR2 sequences are MNHNS and SASEGT. CDR3 sequence reads: CASSGRGGYNEQYF. As DNA, the CDR3 is TGTGCCAGCAGCGGCCGAGGCGGGTACAATGAGCAGTACTTC.

This clonotype came up many times. The chain employs TRBV5-1 and TRBJ2-5; no clear D. V was clipped by 0 bases and J by 2 bases, with 8 bases between them. This CDR3 is built from 14 residues. Per the germline V gene, CDR1 is SGHRS and CDR2 is YFSETQ. CDR3 bases: TGCGCCAGCAGCTTGGAATCCCAGCAAGAGACCCAGTACTTC. It specifies CASSLESQQETQYF. The full variable domain, in which reference TRBV5-1 and TRBJ2-5 provide the parts outside the CDR3, is KAGVTQTPRYLIKTRGQQVTLSCSPISGHRSVSWYQQTPGQGLQFLFEYFSETQRNKGNFPGRFSGRQFSNSRSEMNVSTLELGDSALYLCASSLESQQETQYFGPGTRLLVL.

This clonotype was counted only a few times. This chain connects TRBV7-9 to TRBJ2-3; 11 nucleotides align to TRBD2. In germline, CDR1 is SEHNR, CDR2 FQNEAQ (reference sequence). J gave up 2 bases and V 5 bases, and 6 bases lay outside the gene matches. The CDR3 is made up of 16 amino acids. CDR3 in DNA: TGTGCCAGCAGCCTGAGGGGACTAGCGGACACAGATACGCAGTATTTT. This sequence encodes CASSLRGLADTDTQYF. The full variable domain, completed using reference TRBV7-9 and TRBJ2-3, is DTGVSQNPRHKITKRGQNVTFRCDPISEHNRLYWYRQTLGQGPEFLTYFQNEAQLEKSRLLSDRFSAERPKGSFSTLEIQRTEQGDSAMYLCASSLRGLADTDTQYFGPGTRLTVL.

As for this clonotype: Compared with germline, one end of the junction differs, possibly owing to a read error. This sequence joins TRBV6-1 and TRBJ2-4, with 8 nucleotides matching TRBD2. Germline CDR1 MNHNS, CDR2 SASEGT. This CDR3 comprises 15 residues. Here the CDR3 reads CARSPGGRAKNIQYF. CDR3 nucleotides: TGTGCCCGCAGCCCGGGGGGGCGAGCCAAAAACATTCAGTACTTT.

As for this clonotype: This may be a read error, as it is one base from a much larger clone. The chain is built from TRBV25-1 and TRBJ2-5, with 9 bases aligning to TRBD2. V was clipped by 5 bases and J by 7 bases; unmatched bases: 5. CDR3 length: 13 residues. CDR1 and CDR2 from the germline V gene are MGHDK and SYGVNS. The CDR3 DNA reads TGTGCCAGCAGTCACGGCGGGAGGGGGACCCAGTACTTC. Amino acid sequence: CASSHGGRGTQYF.

This chain connects TRBV6-1 to TRBJ2-7; D is possibly TRBD1 (5 bases). The CDR3 runs 14 residues. With 5 bases removed from V and 2 bases from J, the gap between germline ends came to 13 bases. Germline V gene sequence: CDR1 MNHNS, CDR2 SASEGT. CDR3 loop: CASSPWQGPYEQYF. The CDR3 DNA reads TGTGCCAGCAGTCCCTGGCAGGGCCCCTACGAGCAGTACTTC.

To note about this clonotype: The junction departs from the called germline gene at one end, perhaps through a read error. The V and J genes are TRBV6-5 and TRBJ1-5, with 7 bases fitting TRBD1. Germline CDR1 MNHEY, CDR2 SVGAGI. The CDR3 contains 16 residues. The CDR3 sequence: CASSSRTGLTNQPLHF. In DNA, the CDR3 is TGTGCCAGCAGTTCTCGGACAGGACTGACTAATCAGCCCCTGCACTTT.

The V gene is TRBV10-1, the J gene TRBJ2-1; 10 bases map to TRBD1. The CDR3 is 15 residues long. J gave up 5 bases and V 6 bases, and 7 bases lay outside the gene matches. Germline assignment: CDR1 WNHNN and CDR2 SYGVQD (reference sequence). CDR3 in amino acids: CASSFSGTGDNEQFF. The DNA of the CDR3 is TGCGCCAGCAGCTTTTCCGGGACAGGGGACAATGAGCAGTTCTTC.

A few counts support this clonotype. The chain combines TRBV9 with TRBJ2-1; TRBD2 matches at 7 bases. CDR3 length equals 14 residues. Looked up from germline, CDR1 is SGDLS and CDR2 is YYNGEE. V lost 0 bases to trimming and J lost 7 bases; unmatched junction nucleotides: 4. Here the CDR3 DNA reads TGTGCCAGCAGCGTAGGGAGCGGGGATAATGAGCAGTTCTTC. It yields the protein CASSVGSGDNEQFF.